The TCR beta chain described here comes from a study of T cell responses to AZD1222 COVID-19 vaccine (dated by TCRdb to 2020 to 2023). For the study in its entirety: AZD1222 recipients given second doses at about 4 weeks or at about 12 weeks were pooled, since spike-specific TCR depth and breadth were not found to differ between the two schedules. A total of about 240 trial participants underwent TCR sequencing, of whom approximately 210 received two doses of AZD1222 and about 25 received two doses of the MenACWY control vaccine. Trial participants were enrolled into age subgroups of 18-55, 56-69 and 70-plus years, which contained 148, 28 and 57 TCR-sequenced participants, respectively. Points the paper makes about the study in general: No day 14 peak-response samples were available, so repertoires were characterized only after the peak T cell response. Participants were mostly white British and included more females than males, and it was suggested by the authors that clonal diversity may have been underestimated. Vaccine-associated CD4 TCRs spanned the whole spike protein, with dominant responses in regions 160-218 and 743-854. Only 5 to 7 AZD1222 recipients were SARS-CoV-2 seropositive at baseline, limiting conclusions about previously exposed vaccinees. After two AZD1222 doses, both the breadth and the depth of spike-specific TCRs were significantly higher than at day 0 and than in MenACWY recipients. Epitopes outside the regions mutated in the B.1.351 and B.1.1.7 variants were reportedly recognized by nearly half of the unique spike-specific TCRs. In the small 56-69-year group, the increase in depth fell short of significance, most likely because of low power.

The CDR3 regions of human TCRbeta chains were subjected to immunosequencing. The study's own analysis went as follows. TCRs in the repertoires were compared against a reference library of SARS-CoV-2-specific TCRs that had been generated with the MIRA antigen-specificity platform. Breadth was defined as the fraction of unique TCRs that were SARS-CoV-2-associated, and depth was defined as the fraction of total T cells that were SARS-CoV-2-associated. Using the MIRA data, every spike-specific TCR was mapped to the spike region that the TCR reacted to and assigned to either a CD4 or a CD8 class. Log10-transformed breadth and depth values were compared by one-way ANOVA with Sidak's multiple comparisons tests. TCRdb took over this immuneACCESS table, retaining in-frame rearrangements with V and J assigned. Such tables are incomplete; in checked studies, under half of the missing clones stem from an unresolved V gene, and the remainder is unexplained. V and J calls and clone size come straight from that table; D and trimming were deduced from the DNA. Recorded for this sample are 95,000 to 150,000 clones; over 75% of them occurred a single time. Of the sample, approximately 3.5% falls within the top ten clones.

In the germline V gene, CDR1 corresponds to SNHLY and CDR2 to FYNNEI. V was cut back by 8 bases and J by 2 bases, leaving a gap of 7 bases between them. From its cysteine to its phenylalanine, the CDR3 spans 12 amino acids. The DNA shown is the 36-base CDR3, in frame from base 1. Details on this clone: It has no known antigen specificity. The record has no base qualities; no much larger clone is one base away.

According to the study, the label for this sample's time point signals: baseline before first vaccination. The vaccinee samples were drawn from two UK trials, COV001 and COV002, one of which was a single-blind randomized controlled phase 2/3 trial testing AZD1222 (ChAdOx1 nCoV-19) in healthy adults. For TCRbeta chain sequencing, PBMC samples from trial participants were taken at day 0 and at day 28 after the second dose. The V and J segments used are TRBV2 and TRBJ1-5; no D gene call is confident. The source of this sequence is an adult in good health. Specimen: peripheral blood, collected on day 0 of AZD1222 vaccination. The CDR3 region reads CASSPGNQPQHF. The nucleotide sequence reads TGTGCCAGCTCGCCGGGCAATCAGCCCCAGCATTTT.